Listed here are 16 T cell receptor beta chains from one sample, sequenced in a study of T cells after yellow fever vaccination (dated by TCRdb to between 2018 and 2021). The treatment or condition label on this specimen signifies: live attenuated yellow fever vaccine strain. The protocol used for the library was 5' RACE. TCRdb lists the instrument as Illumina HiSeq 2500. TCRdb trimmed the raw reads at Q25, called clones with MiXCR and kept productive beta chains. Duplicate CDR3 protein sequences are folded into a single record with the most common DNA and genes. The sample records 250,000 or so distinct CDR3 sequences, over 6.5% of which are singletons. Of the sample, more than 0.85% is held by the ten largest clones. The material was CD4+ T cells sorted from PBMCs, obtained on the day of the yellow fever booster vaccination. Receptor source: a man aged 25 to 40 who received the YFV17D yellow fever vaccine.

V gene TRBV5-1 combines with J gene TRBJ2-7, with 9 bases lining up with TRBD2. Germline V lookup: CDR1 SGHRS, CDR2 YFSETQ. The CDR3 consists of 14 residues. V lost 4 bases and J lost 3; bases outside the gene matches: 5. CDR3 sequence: CASSVATSGYEQYF. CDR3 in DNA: TGCGCCAGCAGCGTGGCGACTAGCGGCTACGAGCAGTACTTC.

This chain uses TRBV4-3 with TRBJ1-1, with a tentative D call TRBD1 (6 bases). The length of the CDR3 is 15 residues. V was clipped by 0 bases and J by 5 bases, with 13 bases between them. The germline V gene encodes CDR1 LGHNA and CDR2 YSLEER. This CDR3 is CASSQDIRRGTEAFF. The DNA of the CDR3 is TGCGCCAGCAGCCAAGATATTAGGAGGGGGACTGAAGCTTTCTTT.

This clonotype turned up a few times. CDR3 nucleotide sequence: TGTGCCAGCAGCCAAACAACGACGGGCGGGGAGACCCAGTACTTC. Its translation is CASSQTTTGGETQYF. The gene calls are TRBV11-2 and TRBJ2-5; tentatively, D is TRBD2 (5 bases). Trimming pared 5 bases from V and 5 bases from J, leaving 18 bases between. This CDR3 region has 15 residues. Germline CDR1 is SGHAT and CDR2 is FQNNGV.

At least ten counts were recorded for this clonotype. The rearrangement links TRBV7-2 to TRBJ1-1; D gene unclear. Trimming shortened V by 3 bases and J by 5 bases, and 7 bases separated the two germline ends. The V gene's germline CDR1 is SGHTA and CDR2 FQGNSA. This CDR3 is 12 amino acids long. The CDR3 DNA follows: TGTGCCAGCAGCTTGGTCCGGACTGAAGCTTTCTTT. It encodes CASSLVRTEAFF.

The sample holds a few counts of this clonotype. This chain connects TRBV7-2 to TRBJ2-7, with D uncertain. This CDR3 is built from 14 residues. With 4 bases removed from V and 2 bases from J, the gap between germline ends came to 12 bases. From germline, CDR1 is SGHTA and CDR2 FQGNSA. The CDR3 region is CASSSRRLTYEQYF. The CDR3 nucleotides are TGTGCCAGCAGCTCCCGCCGACTTACCTACGAGCAGTACTTC.

The CDR3 DNA sequence: TGTGCCAGCAGCAACCAGGGTATACGCAATCAGCCCCAGCATTTT. Its translation: CASSNQGIRNQPQHF. V usage is TRBV12-3 or TRBV12-4 and J usage is TRBJ1-5, with D possibly matching TRBD1 (5 bases). This CDR3 is built from 15 residues. The V gene lost 6 bases and the J gene lost 2 bases, with 14 bases spanning the gap.

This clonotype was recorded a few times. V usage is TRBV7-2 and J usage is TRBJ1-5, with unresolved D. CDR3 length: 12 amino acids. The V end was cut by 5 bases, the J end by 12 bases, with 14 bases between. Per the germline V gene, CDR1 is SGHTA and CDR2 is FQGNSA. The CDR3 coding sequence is TGTGCCAGCAGCGGAGCCCCCGGCCGCCAGCATTTT. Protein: CASSGAPGRQHF.

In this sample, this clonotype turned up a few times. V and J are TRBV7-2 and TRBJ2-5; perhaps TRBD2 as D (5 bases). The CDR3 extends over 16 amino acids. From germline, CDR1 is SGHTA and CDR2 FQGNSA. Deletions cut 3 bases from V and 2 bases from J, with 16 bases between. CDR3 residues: CASSFSTGSNQETQYF. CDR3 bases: TGTGCCAGCAGCTTTAGCACGGGATCGAATCAAGAGACCCAGTACTTC.

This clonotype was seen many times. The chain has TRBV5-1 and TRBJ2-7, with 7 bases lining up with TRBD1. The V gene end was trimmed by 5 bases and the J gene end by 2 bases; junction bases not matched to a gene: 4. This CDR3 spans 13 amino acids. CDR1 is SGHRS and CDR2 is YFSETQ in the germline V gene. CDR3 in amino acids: CASRRDSTYEQYF. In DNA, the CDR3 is TGCGCCAGCAGACGGGACAGTACCTACGAGCAGTACTTC.

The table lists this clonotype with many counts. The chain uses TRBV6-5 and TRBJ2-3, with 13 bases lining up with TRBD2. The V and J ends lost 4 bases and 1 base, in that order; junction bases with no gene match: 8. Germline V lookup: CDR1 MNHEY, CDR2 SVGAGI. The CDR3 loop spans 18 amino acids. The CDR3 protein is CASSSTSGRRSGTDTQYF. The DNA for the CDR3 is TGTGCCAGCAGTTCGACTAGCGGGAGGAGGAGTGGCACAGATACGCAGTATTTT.

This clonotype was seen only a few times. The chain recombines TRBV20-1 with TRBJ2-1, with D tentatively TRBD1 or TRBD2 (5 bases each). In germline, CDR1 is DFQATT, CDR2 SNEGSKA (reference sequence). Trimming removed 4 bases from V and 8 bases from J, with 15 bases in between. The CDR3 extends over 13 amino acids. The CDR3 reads CSATPDWGDEQFF. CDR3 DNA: TGCAGTGCTACCCCGGACTGGGGCGATGAGCAGTTCTTC.

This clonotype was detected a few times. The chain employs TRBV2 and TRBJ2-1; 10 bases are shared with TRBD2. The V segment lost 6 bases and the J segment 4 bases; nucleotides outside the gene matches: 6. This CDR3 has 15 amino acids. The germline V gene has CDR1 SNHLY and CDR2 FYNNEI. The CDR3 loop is CASRPGTSAYNEQFF. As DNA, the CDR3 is TGTGCCAGCAGACCCGGGACTAGCGCGTACAATGAGCAGTTCTTC.

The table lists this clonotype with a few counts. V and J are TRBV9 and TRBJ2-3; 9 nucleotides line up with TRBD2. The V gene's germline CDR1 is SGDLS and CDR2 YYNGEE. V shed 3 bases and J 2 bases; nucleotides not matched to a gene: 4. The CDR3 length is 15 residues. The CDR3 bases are TGTGCCAGCAGCGCCGGGACTAGCTCCACAGATACGCAGTATTTT. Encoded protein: CASSAGTSSTDTQYF.

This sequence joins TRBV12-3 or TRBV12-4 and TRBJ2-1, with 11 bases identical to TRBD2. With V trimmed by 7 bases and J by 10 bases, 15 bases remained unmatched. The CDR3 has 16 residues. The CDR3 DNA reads TGTGCCAGCATCCTGGGAGGGCTAGCGGGAGGTAGAGAGCAGTTCTTC. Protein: CASILGGLAGGREQFF.

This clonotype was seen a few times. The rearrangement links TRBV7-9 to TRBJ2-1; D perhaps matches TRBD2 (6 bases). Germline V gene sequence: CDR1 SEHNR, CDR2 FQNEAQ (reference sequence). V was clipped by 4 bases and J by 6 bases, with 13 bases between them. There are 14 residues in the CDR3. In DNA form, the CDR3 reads TGTGCCAGCAGCTCCGGCGGGGTTAGCAATGAGCAGTTCTTC. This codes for CASSSGGVSNEQFF.

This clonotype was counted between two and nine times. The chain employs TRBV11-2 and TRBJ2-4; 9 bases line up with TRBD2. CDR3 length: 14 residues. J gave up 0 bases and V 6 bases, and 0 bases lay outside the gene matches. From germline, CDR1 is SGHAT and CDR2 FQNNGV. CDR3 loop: CASRLAGAKNIQYF. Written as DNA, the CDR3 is TGTGCCAGCAGACTAGCGGGAGCCAAAAACATTCAGTACTTC.